This T cell receptor beta chain was documented in a study of blood T cells in healthy people across ages. This clonotype was counted between two and nine times. Trimming pared 8 bases from V and 0 bases from J, leaving 11 bases between. The germline V gene has CDR1 SGHTA and CDR2 FQGNSA. This CDR3 contains 13 residues. Alongside a J-beta primer mix, a sample-barcoded 5' primer served in a second PCR lasting about 7 to 12 cycles. MiXCR was run by TCRdb on the 5' RACE reads, yielding one entry per CDR3 protein. Counted here are 2 million or so distinct CDR3 sequences, roughly 49% occurring once; the ten biggest clones make up less than 2.5%.

This clonotype was sampled from a woman aged 35 to 49 in good health. The rearrangement uses TRBV7-2 and TRBJ2-7, with D perhaps matching TRBD2 (5 bases). Sequencing was carried out using blood. Written as DNA, the CDR3 is TGTGCCAGCGCCATGGGGAGCTCCTACGAGCAGTACTTC. It is translated as CASAMGSSYEQYF.